Detailed here is one TCR beta chain. The CDR3 has 13 residues. The germline V gene encodes CDR1 LNHDA and CDR2 SQIVND (reference sequence). With 8 bases clipped from V and 5 bases from J, the junction kept 5 bases outside the gene matches. Those who participated ranged in age from roughly 18 to 90 years and resided in 20 to 30 US areas. Clones were read by immunoSEQ multiplex PCR, and TCRdb kept only the in-frame ones, dropping some. The sample includes some 200,000 clones, roughly four fifths of them seen just once. The data are from a study of blood T cell repertoires in COVID-19. The chain joins TRBV19 to TRBJ1-1; TRBD1 matches at 10 bases. The receptor was isolated from a woman aged 40 to 49 with acute COVID-19. The material sequenced was PBMCs or T cells enriched from blood (not recorded which). The CDR3 spells CASSRTGGTEAFF. CDR3 nucleotides: TGTGCCAGTTCTAGGACAGGGGGAACTGAAGCTTTCTTT.